Listed here are 15 T cell receptor beta chains from one sample, sequenced in a study of shared clonotypes between healthy human individuals. Measured with immunoSEQ multiplex PCR; TCRdb has only the in-frame clones, and not every one. The table records some 660,000 clones, 73% of them present only once. The sample taken for sequencing was memory CD4+ T cells sorted from blood. The sample's subset: CD45RA-negative fraction. Source of these receptors: a woman aged 30 to 39 in good health.

This chain connects TRBV18 to TRBJ2-1; TRBD2 matches at 7 bases. The CDR3 extends over 16 amino acids. V shed 0 bases and J 4 bases; nucleotides not matched to a gene: 6. The germline V gene has CDR1 KGHSH and CDR2 LQKENI. Here the CDR3 DNA reads TGTGCCAGCTCACCACCGCGGGAGCATGGGTACAATGAGCAGTTCTTC. Translating gives CASSPPREHGYNEQFF.

This clone was seen only a few times. The chain employs TRBV10-1 and TRBJ1-1; tentative D call: TRBD1 (5 bases). There are 19 residues in the CDR3. CDR1 is WNHNN, CDR2 SYGVQD, per germline (reference sequence). With 9 bases removed from V and 1 base from J, the gap between germline ends came to 30 bases. The CDR3 sequence: CASKSIPQGALARNTEAFF. As DNA, the CDR3 is TGCGCCAGTAAGTCTATTCCCCAGGGAGCACTAGCGAGGAACACTGAAGCTTTCTTT.

The chain recombines TRBV5-6 with TRBJ2-3; D unclear. The germline V gene encodes CDR1 SGHDT and CDR2 YYEEEE. Trimming took off 3 bases at V and 1 base at J, with 15 bases between the two ends. The CDR3 is 16 residues long. CDR3 residues: CASSSRILRGTDTQYF. DNA for the CDR3: TGTGCCAGCAGCTCCAGGATTTTAAGGGGCACAGATACGCAGTATTTT. Full variable domain (remainder filled in from reference TRBV5-6 and TRBJ2-3): DAGVTQSPTHLIKTRGQQVTLRCSPKSGHDTVSWYQQALGQGPQFIFQYYEEEERQRGNFPDRFSGHQFPNYSSELNVNALLLGDSALYLCASSSRILRGTDTQYFGPGTRLTVL.

The chain carries TRBV2 and TRBJ2-4; the D gene is possibly TRBD2 (8 bases). Germline V gene sequence: CDR1 SNHLY, CDR2 FYNNEI. Trimming took off 4 bases at V and 0 bases at J, with 22 bases between the two ends. This CDR3 is 19 amino acids long. The CDR3 spells CASSGGTAGESIAKNIQYF. CDR3 sequence (DNA): TGTGCCAGCAGTGGAGGGACAGCGGGAGAATCCATAGCCAAAAACATTCAGTACTTC.

The chain has TRBV28 and TRBJ1-2; D gene uncertain. The CDR3 runs 14 residues. Germline CDR1 and CDR2: MDHEN and SYDVKM. Trimming removed 7 bases from V and 7 bases from J, with 19 bases in between. The CDR3 region is CASNLLRARIGYTF. CDR3 sequence (DNA): TGTGCCAGCAACCTTTTGAGGGCGAGAATTGGCTACACCTTC.

This clone was counted between two and nine times. This chain links TRBV2 with TRBJ2-1; a weak D match, TRBD2 (6 bases). The CDR3 is 13 residues long. Between the trimmed V and J ends, which lost 6 bases and 6 bases, there was a span of 12 bases. Per germline, CDR1 SNHLY and CDR2 FYNNEI. The CDR3 nucleotides read TGTGCCAGCAGGGGATCGGGAGTCAATGAGCAGTTCTTC. This sequence encodes CASRGSGVNEQFF.

The V gene is TRBV5-1, the J gene TRBJ2-5, with D possibly TRBD2 on 6 matching bases. The CDR3 sequence is 13 residues long. Germline V CDR1 and CDR2: SGHRS, YFSETQ. The V end was cut by 3 bases, the J end by 3 bases, with 9 bases between. The CDR3 loop is CASSSLAKETQYF. The CDR3 DNA is TGCGCCAGCAGCTCTCTAGCGAAAGAGACCCAGTACTTC.

This chain connects TRBV30 to TRBJ1-5; no firm D call. The V gene's germline CDR1 is GTSNPN and CDR2 SVGIG (reference sequence). The CDR3 contains 15 residues. V was shortened by 2 bases and J by 3 bases, with 14 bases between the two germline ends. The CDR3 bases are TGTGCCTGGAGTTCAACCTCCTATACCAATCAGCCCCAGCATTTT. Its protein product is CAWSSTSYTNQPQHF.

This clone was detected only a few times. The gene calls are TRBV7-9 and TRBJ2-5; 7 bases match TRBD2. The CDR3 loop spans 15 amino acids. V was pared by 0 bases and J by 2 bases, with 3 bases of the junction left unmatched. CDR1 is SEHNR and CDR2 is FQNEAQ in the germline V gene (reference sequence). CDR3 bases: TGTGCCAGCAGCTTAGCACCCGGGGGGCAAGAGACCCAGTACTTC. This encodes CASSLAPGGQETQYF.

The genes are TRBV15 and TRBJ1-1; 11 nucleotides line up with TRBD1. CDR1 and CDR2 (germline): LNHNV, YYDKDF (reference sequence). This CDR3 region has 14 residues. Trimming took 4 bases from V and 11 from J; bases not matched to a gene: 9. The CDR3 sequence is CATSTGQGAVLAFF. Here the CDR3 DNA reads TGTGCCACCAGCACTGGACAGGGGGCCGTGTTGGCTTTCTTT.

This chain joins TRBV28 and TRBJ2-1, with 7 positions matching TRBD2. V shed 8 bases, J shed 3 bases, and the junction held 13 bases outside the gene matches. Germline V gene data show CDR1 as MDHEN and CDR2 as SYDVKM. The CDR3 has 16 residues. CDR3 residues: CASLGEGRAFYNEQFF. The CDR3, as DNA: TGTGCCAGCTTAGGGGAGGGGAGGGCCTTCTACAATGAGCAGTTCTTC.

CDR3 protein: CASSFERASYEQYF. CDR3 nucleotides: TGTGCCAGCAGCTTTGAGCGAGCCTCCTACGAGCAGTACTTC. The rearrangement links TRBV7-2 to TRBJ2-7, with unresolved D. The V end was cut by 3 bases, the J end by 0 bases, with 9 bases between. Per the germline V gene, CDR1 is SGHTA and CDR2 is FQGNSA. The CDR3 has 14 amino acids. The complete variable domain, with remaining parts taken from reference TRBV7-2 and TRBJ2-7, reads GAGVSQSPSNKVTEKGKDVELRCDPISGHTALYWYRQSLGQGLEFLIYFQGNSAPDKSGLPSDRFSAERTGGSVSTLTIQRTQQEDSAVYLCASSFERASYEQYFGPGTRLTVT.

This chain links TRBV12-5 with TRBJ2-3; weak D call: TRBD2 (5 bases). The germline V gene has CDR1 LGHNT and CDR2 FRNRAP. The CDR3 is made up of 15 amino acids. The V and J ends lost 5 bases and 1 base respectively, with 13 bases between them. CDR3 protein: CASGRGRNRTDTQYF. CDR3 nucleotide sequence: TGTGCTAGTGGTCGAGGGAGAAACCGCACAGATACGCAGTATTTT. Full variable domain (outside the CDR3, taken from reference TRBV12-5 and TRBJ2-3): DARVTQTPRHKVTEMGQEVTMRCQPILGHNTVFWYRQTMMQGLELLAYFRNRAPLDDSGMPKDRFSAEMPDATLATLKIQPSEPRDSAVYFCASGRGRNRTDTQYFGPGTRLTVL.

This clone was seen a few times. V usage is TRBV9 and J usage is TRBJ1-6; D ambiguous. CDR3 length: 15 residues. Germline assignment: CDR1 SGDLS and CDR2 YYNGEE. Trimming stripped 0 bases from V and 6 bases from J, with 10 bases between. The CDR3 nucleotides read TGTGCCAGCAGCGTAGTAGGCCAGCCTAATTCACCCCTCCACTTT. Encoded protein: CASSVVGQPNSPLHF.

This clone was observed once. V is TRBV28 and J is TRBJ1-4; D is possibly TRBD1 (6 bases). Trimming took off 6 bases at V and 1 base at J, with 9 bases between the two ends. Germline CDR1 reads MDHEN; CDR2 reads SYDVKM. The CDR3 consists of 14 residues. CDR3 nucleotide sequence: TGTGCCAGCAGGGAGGGGGGAACTAATGAAAAACTGTTTTTT. Translation gives CASREGGTNEKLFF.